These T cell receptor beta chains were read from a single sample in a study of blood T cell repertoires in COVID-19. Assay used: immunoSEQ multiplex PCR; TCRdb lists only in-frame clones, some missing. The repertoire consists of roughly 300,000 clones, with around 87% occurring once and the leading ten covering roughly 7.1%. The sample was peripheral blood. These receptors were obtained from a woman aged 50 to 65 who had recovered from COVID-19. Both conserved end residues are part of each CDR3. The order of the fields is J gene, V gene, D gene, clone size, CDR3 protein, CDR3 DNA. D genes are given only for firm matches. Clone sizes are given selectively: once, few, many, or a class where the clone is expanded.

j_gene: TRBJ2-1; v_gene: TRBV18; d_gene: TRBD2; abundance: once; CDR3aa: CASSATSGGPFRNEQFF; CDR3nt: TGTGCCAGCTCAGCGACTAGCGGGGGACCCTTTAGGAATGAGCAGTTCTTC
j_gene: TRBJ1-5; v_gene: TRBV10-3; d_gene: .; abundance: .; CDR3aa: CAISDREQPQHF; CDR3nt: TGTGCCATCAGTGATAGGGAGCAGCCCCAGCATTTT
j_gene: TRBJ1-6; v_gene: TRBV19; d_gene: TRBD1; abundance: .; CDR3aa: CASSTRGSNSPLHF; CDR3nt: TGTGCCAGTAGTACCAGGGGGAGTAATTCACCCCTCCACTTT
j_gene: TRBJ1-1; v_gene: TRBV6-5; d_gene: .; abundance: .; CDR3aa: CASSYPGQPNTEAFF; CDR3nt: TGTGCCAGCAGCTACCCCGGACAACCGAACACTGAAGCTTTCTTT
j_gene: TRBJ2-1; v_gene: TRBV7-3; d_gene: .; abundance: .; CDR3aa: CASILGHDNEQFF; CDR3nt: TGTGCCAGCATCCTAGGCCACGACAATGAGCAGTTCTTC
j_gene: TRBJ2-4; v_gene: TRBV19; d_gene: .; abundance: .; CDR3aa: CASSIGKGQGIQYF; CDR3nt: TGTGCCAGTAGTATAGGGAAGGGGCAGGGCATTCAGTACTTC
j_gene: TRBJ2-7; v_gene: TRBV7-2; d_gene: TRBD2; abundance: .; CDR3aa: CASSQTSGITYEQYF; CDR3nt: TGTGCCAGCAGTCAGACTAGCGGGATAACCTACGAGCAGTACTTC
j_gene: TRBJ2-5; v_gene: TRBV2; d_gene: .; abundance: .; CDR3aa: CASSLTWETQYF; CDR3nt: TGTGCCAGCAGCCTTACATGGGAGACCCAGTACTTC
j_gene: TRBJ1-1; v_gene: TRBV3-1/TRBV3-2; d_gene: .; abundance: .; CDR3aa: CASSPGGTEAFF; CDR3nt: TGTGCCAGCAGCCCGGGGGGGACTGAAGCTTTCTTT
j_gene: TRBJ1-4; v_gene: TRBV28; d_gene: TRBD1; abundance: .; CDR3aa: CASSAPGTGEGKLFF; CDR3nt: TGTGCCAGCAGTGCCCCCGGGACAGGGGAGGGAAAACTGTTTTTT
j_gene: TRBJ2-7; v_gene: TRBV12-3/TRBV12-4; d_gene: .; abundance: .; CDR3aa: CASSRAGNEQYF; CDR3nt: TGTGCCAGCAGCCGAGCGGGTAACGAGCAGTACTTC
j_gene: TRBJ2-7; v_gene: TRBV4-2; d_gene: .; abundance: .; CDR3aa: CASSQRTDTGSYEQYF; CDR3nt: TGTGCCAGCAGCCAACGAACGGATACAGGGTCCTACGAGCAGTACTTC
j_gene: TRBJ2-2; v_gene: TRBV27; d_gene: .; abundance: .; CDR3aa: CASSLTGNTGELFF; CDR3nt: TGTGCCAGCAGTTTAACAGGGAACACCGGGGAGCTGTTTTTT
j_gene: TRBJ2-7; v_gene: TRBV5-1; d_gene: TRBD1; abundance: .; CDR3aa: CASRPLDRDHEQYF; CDR3nt: TGCGCCAGCAGGCCCCTCGACAGGGACCACGAGCAGTACTTC
j_gene: TRBJ1-2; v_gene: TRBV19; d_gene: TRBD1; abundance: .; CDR3aa: CASSPTGEDYGYTF; CDR3nt: TGTGCCAGTAGTCCGACAGGGGAGGACTATGGCTACACCTTC
j_gene: TRBJ2-7; v_gene: TRBV5-4; d_gene: TRBD2; abundance: .; CDR3aa: CASSGWRAGGSYEQYF; CDR3nt: TGTGCCAGCAGTGGGTGGCGAGCGGGGGGGTCCTACGAGCAGTACTTC
j_gene: TRBJ2-1; v_gene: TRBV18; d_gene: TRBD1; abundance: .; CDR3aa: CASSPQGAGTYNEQFF; CDR3nt: TGTGCCAGCTCACCACAGGGGGCAGGAACCTACAATGAGCAGTTCTTC
j_gene: TRBJ2-4; v_gene: TRBV15; d_gene: .; abundance: .; CDR3aa: CATSRDRAAIQYF; CDR3nt: TGTGCCACCAGCAGAGACAGGGCGGCCATTCAGTACTTC
j_gene: TRBJ2-7; v_gene: TRBV6-5; d_gene: TRBD2; abundance: .; CDR3aa: CASSYREGSSYEQYF; CDR3nt: TGTGCCAGCAGTTATCGGGAGGGTAGCTCCTACGAGCAGTACTTC
j_gene: TRBJ1-1; v_gene: TRBV4-3; d_gene: .; abundance: .; CDR3aa: CASSQARGETEAFF; CDR3nt: TGCGCCAGCAGCCAAGCCAGGGGAGAAACTGAAGCTTTCTTT
j_gene: TRBJ2-5; v_gene: TRBV28; d_gene: TRBD2; abundance: .; CDR3aa: CASNPSIRLAEETQYF; CDR3nt: TGTGCCAGCAATCCATCTATACGACTAGCGGAAGAGACCCAGTACTTC
j_gene: TRBJ2-7; v_gene: TRBV5-1; d_gene: TRBD1; abundance: .; CDR3aa: CASSPLTGYSYEQYF; CDR3nt: TGCGCCAGCAGCCCCCTGACAGGGTACTCCTACGAGCAGTACTTC
j_gene: TRBJ2-7; v_gene: TRBV28; d_gene: .; abundance: .; CDR3aa: CASSLWGRSEQYF; CDR3nt: TGTGCCAGCAGTTTATGGGGCAGGTCCGAGCAGTACTTC
j_gene: TRBJ1-2; v_gene: TRBV18; d_gene: .; abundance: .; CDR3aa: CASSPSGLLYGYTF; CDR3nt: TGTGCCAGCTCACCATCAGGCCTGCTCTATGGCTACACCTTC
j_gene: TRBJ2-7; v_gene: TRBV11-2; d_gene: .; abundance: few; CDR3aa: CASSSTNDEQYF; CDR3nt: TGTGCCAGCAGCTCAACTAATGACGAGCAGTACTTC
j_gene: TRBJ2-3; v_gene: TRBV3-1/TRBV3-2; d_gene: TRBD2; abundance: .; CDR3aa: CASSPKTSGGGTQYF; CDR3nt: TGTGCCAGCAGCCCCAAGACTAGCGGGGGGGGTACGCAGTATTTT
j_gene: TRBJ2-1; v_gene: TRBV10-3; d_gene: TRBD2; abundance: .; CDR3aa: CAISIAGGRGSYNEQFF; CDR3nt: TGTGCCATCAGTATAGCGGGGGGGCGCGGCTCCTACAATGAGCAGTTCTTC
j_gene: TRBJ1-1; v_gene: TRBV4-2; d_gene: .; abundance: .; CDR3aa: CASSQSRTGKNTEAFF; CDR3nt: TGTGCCAGCAGCCAATCCCGTACAGGGAAGAACACTGAAGCTTTCTTT
j_gene: TRBJ2-1; v_gene: TRBV7-2; d_gene: .; abundance: .; CDR3aa: CASSLFGSPYNEQFF; CDR3nt: TGTGCCAGCAGCTTATTCGGGAGTCCTTACAATGAGCAGTTCTTC
j_gene: TRBJ1-1; v_gene: TRBV7-8; d_gene: TRBD1; abundance: .; CDR3aa: CASSKRDRDTEAFF; CDR3nt: TGTGCCAGCAGCAAAAGGGACAGGGACACTGAAGCTTTCTTT